The present TCR beta chain was sequenced within a study of patients with pleural tuberculosis. TCRdb re-called the reads with MiXCR, one entry per CDR3 protein. The repertoire holds around 50,000 distinct CDR3 sequences, with around 6.7% as singletons. Germline assignment: CDR1 SGHRS and CDR2 YFSETQ. Between the trimmed V and J ends, which lost 4 bases and 4 bases, there was a span of 11 bases. The CDR3 is 13 amino acids. This clonotype has a count of ten or more. The genes are TRBV5-1 and TRBJ1-1; D remains unclear. The source is a human donor with pleural tuberculosis. The DNA for the CDR3 is TGCGCCAGCAGCGTAGGGCCCGGCACTGAAGCTTTCTTT. This gives the protein CASSVGPGTEAFF.